This TCR beta chain was profiled in a study of blood T cells in healthy people across ages. In the study overall: T cells yielded about one barcoded beta molecule per two cells through template switching.

Study results and limitations: Long-lived donors carried more naive CD4+ cells and greater diversity than aged donors. With age, beta diversity per million T cells declined roughly linearly, significantly by 40.

Worth noting for this clonotype: Antigen unknown.

With a J-beta primer mix and a sample-barcoded 5' primer, a second PCR ran about 6 to 11 cycles. One entry per CDR3 protein results from TCRdb running MiXCR on the 5' RACE reads. The sample includes almost 800,000 distinct CDR3 sequences, roughly 60% of them seen just once. Per germline, CDR1 MGHDK and CDR2 SYGVNS. V was pared by 2 bases and J by 3 bases, with 7 bases of the junction left unmatched. CDR3 length: 16 amino acids. The clonotype originates from a man under 40 in good health. Sequencing was carried out using blood. This chain connects TRBV25-1 to TRBJ1-1; 9 bases match TRBD1. CDR3 in DNA: TGTGCCAGCAGTGAAGGCTGGGACAGGGCAGACACTGAAGCTTTCTTT. Its protein is CASSEGWDRADTEAFF.